The 7 T cell receptor beta chains below all came from one sample that was sequenced in a study of T-cell reconstitution after alpha-beta-depleted transplantation in children. It was with unique molecular identifiers that the TCRbeta library was prepared. TCRdb used MiXCR to reprocess the PCR reads, holding one entry per CDR3 protein. The sample includes about 830,000 distinct CDR3 sequences, approximately 15% of them seen just once. The sample was PBMCs, mostly from graft donor cells, taken 360 days after TCRalphabeta/CD19-depleted stem cell transplant. These TCRs come from a male patient between 10 and 17 years old who had a stem cell transplant for acute lymphoblastic leukemia, so the T cells may come from the graft donor.

The genes are TRBV10-3 and TRBJ1-2; D not certain. CDR1 ENHRY and CDR2 SYGVKD come from the germline V gene. Trimming cost V 11 bases and J 4 bases, with 29 bases left between them. The CDR3 is made up of 17 amino acids. This CDR3 reads CAPRSEQSCGRPYGYTF. The DNA for the CDR3 is TGTGCCCCCCGCTCCGAACAATCCTGCGGCAGACCCTATGGCTACACCTTC.

This chain connects TRBV30 to TRBJ1-5; D might be TRBD1 (5 bases). Germline V gene lookup returns CDR1 GTSNPN and CDR2 SVGIG (reference sequence). The V gene lost 0 bases and the J gene lost 0 bases, with 9 bases spanning the gap. The CDR3 extends over 15 amino acids. The CDR3 DNA is TGTGCCTGGAGTGTAGGGACCTCTAGCAATCAGCCCCAGCATTTT. Protein sequence: CAWSVGTSSNQPQHF.

This chain uses TRBV29-1 with TRBJ2-5; 7 positions match TRBD1. J was trimmed by 5 bases and V by 8 bases; bases with no gene match: 8. The length of the CDR3 is 12 residues. Germline values: CDR1 SQVTM, CDR2 ANQGSEA. In DNA, the CDR3 is TGCAGCACGGGGACAGTAGGGGAGACCCAGTACTTC. It is translated as CSTGTVGETQYF.

This clonotype occurred a few times. The chain couples TRBV6-1 to TRBJ1-1, with D maybe TRBD1 (6 bases). CDR1 and CDR2 from the germline V gene are MNHNS and SASEGT. With 10 bases removed from V and 4 bases from J, the gap between germline ends came to 16 bases. The CDR3 has 13 amino acids. Here the CDR3 reads CATIQGGFTEAFF. In DNA form, the CDR3 reads TGTGCCACCATACAGGGAGGGTTCACTGAAGCTTTCTTT.

The gene calls are TRBV20-1 and TRBJ2-7, with D perhaps matching TRBD1 (7 bases). Germline-derived CDR1 and CDR2 are DFQATT and SNEGSKA (reference sequence). Trimming pared 0 bases from V and 6 bases from J, leaving 15 bases between. The CDR3 covers 14 residues. In DNA form, the CDR3 reads TGCAGTGCTAGAGATGGACACAGGGGAGGCGAGCAGTACTTC. Translating gives CSARDGHRGGEQYF.

The rearrangement uses TRBV7-3 and TRBJ2-3; the D gene is possibly TRBD1 (5 bases). There are 15 residues in the CDR3. V gave up 4 bases and J gave up 4 bases, with 15 bases separating them. Germline values: CDR1 SGHTA, CDR2 FQGTGA. The chain's CDR3 is CASSSKSQGPDTQYF. DNA for the CDR3: TGTGCCAGCAGCTCCAAGTCGCAGGGTCCAGATACGCAGTATTTT.

The chain is built from TRBV19 and TRBJ2-1; no reliable D call. CDR1 is LNHDA, CDR2 SQIVND, per germline (reference sequence). This CDR3 has 11 amino acids. V dropped 7 bases and J dropped 3 bases, with 4 bases sitting between them. CDR3 nucleotide sequence: TGTGCCAGTATAAACTACAATGAGCAGTTCTTC. It codes for CASINYNEQFF.